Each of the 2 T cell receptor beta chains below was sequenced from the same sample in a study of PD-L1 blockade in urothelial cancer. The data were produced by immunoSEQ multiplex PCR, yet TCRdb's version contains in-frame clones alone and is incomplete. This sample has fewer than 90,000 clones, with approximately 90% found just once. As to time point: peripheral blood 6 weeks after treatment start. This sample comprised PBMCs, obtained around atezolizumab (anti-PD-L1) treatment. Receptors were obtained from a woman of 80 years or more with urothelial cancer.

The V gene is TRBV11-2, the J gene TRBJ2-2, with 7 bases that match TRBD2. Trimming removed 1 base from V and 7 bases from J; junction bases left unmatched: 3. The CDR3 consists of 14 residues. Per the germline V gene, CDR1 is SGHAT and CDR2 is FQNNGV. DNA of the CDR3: TGTGCCAGCAGCTTAGTCTGGGGGGGCGGGGAGCTGTTTTTT. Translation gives CASSLVWGGGELFF.

The chain's CDR3 is CASSISPHEQYF. CDR3 bases: TGTGCCAGCTCTATTTCCCCCCACGAGCAGTACTTC. This rearrangement joins TRBV13 to TRBJ2-7; D uncertain. This CDR3 has 12 amino acids. Germline CDR1 is PRHDT and CDR2 is FYEKMQ (reference sequence). The V gene lost 8 bases and the J gene lost 5 bases, with 13 bases spanning the gap.